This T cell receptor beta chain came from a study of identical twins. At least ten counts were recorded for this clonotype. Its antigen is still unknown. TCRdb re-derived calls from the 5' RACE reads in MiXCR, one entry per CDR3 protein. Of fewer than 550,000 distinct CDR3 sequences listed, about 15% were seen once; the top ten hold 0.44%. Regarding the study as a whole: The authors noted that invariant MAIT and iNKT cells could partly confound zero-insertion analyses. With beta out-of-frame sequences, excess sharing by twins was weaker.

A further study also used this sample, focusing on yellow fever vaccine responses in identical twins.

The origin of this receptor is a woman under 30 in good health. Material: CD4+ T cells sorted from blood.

As DNA, the CDR3 is TGCGCCAGCAGCTTGCCGGGGGGAAGTACAGATACGCAGTATTTT. This translates into CASSLPGGSTDTQYF. This chain uses TRBV5-1 with TRBJ2-3, with 7 positions matching TRBD2. The ends lost 1 base at V and 3 bases at J; junction bases unmatched: 5. Germline V gene lookup returns CDR1 SGHRS and CDR2 YFSETQ. CDR3 length: 15 residues.